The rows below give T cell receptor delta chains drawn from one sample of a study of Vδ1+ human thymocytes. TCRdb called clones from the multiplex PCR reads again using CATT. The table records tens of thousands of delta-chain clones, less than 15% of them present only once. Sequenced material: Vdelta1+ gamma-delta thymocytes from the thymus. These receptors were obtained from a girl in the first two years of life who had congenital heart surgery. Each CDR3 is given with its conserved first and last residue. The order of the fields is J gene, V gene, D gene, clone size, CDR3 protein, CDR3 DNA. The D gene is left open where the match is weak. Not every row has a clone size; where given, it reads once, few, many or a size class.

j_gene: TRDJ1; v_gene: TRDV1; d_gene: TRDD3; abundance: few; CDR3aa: CALASGDTGDGDQLIF; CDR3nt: TGTGCTCTCGCCTCGGGCGACACTGGGGATGGGGATCAACTCATCTTT
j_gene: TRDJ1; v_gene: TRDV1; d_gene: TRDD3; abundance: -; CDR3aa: CALGEGDKEDWGTYKLIF; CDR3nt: TGTGCTCTTGGGGAAGGGGATAAAGAGGACTGGGGGACCTATAAACTCATCTTT
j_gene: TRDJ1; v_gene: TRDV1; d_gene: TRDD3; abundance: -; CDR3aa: CALGESPDRLLHWGSRYTDKLIF; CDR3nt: TGTGCTCTTGGGGAATCTCCGGACCGACTCCTACACTGGGGGTCCCGTTACACCGATAAACTCATCTTT
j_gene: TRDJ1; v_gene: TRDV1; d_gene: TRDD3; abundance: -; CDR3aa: CALGELALLLGDTICTDKLIF; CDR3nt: TGTGCTCTTGGGGAACTAGCCCTATTACTGGGGGATACGATTTGCACCGATAAACTCATCTTT
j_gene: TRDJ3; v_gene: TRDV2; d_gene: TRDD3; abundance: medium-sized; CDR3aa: CACDEWGILPDRSSWDTRQMFF; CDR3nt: TGTGCCTGTGACGAATGGGGGATACTACCAGACCGGAGCTCCTGGGACACCCGACAGATGTTTTTC
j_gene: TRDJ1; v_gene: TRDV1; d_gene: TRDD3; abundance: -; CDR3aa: CALGEFLLLGDSTDKLIF; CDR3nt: TGTGCTCTTGGGGAATTCCTATTACTGGGGGATTCGACCGATAAACTCATCTTT
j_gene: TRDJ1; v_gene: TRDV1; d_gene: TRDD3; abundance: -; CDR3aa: CALGELLAHLGDTPDKLIF; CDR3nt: TGTGCTCTTGGGGAACTCCTAGCCCACTTAGGGGATACTCCCGATAAACTCATCTTT
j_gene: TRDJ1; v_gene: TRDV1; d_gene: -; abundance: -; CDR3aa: CALGNFPLNTDKLIF; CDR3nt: TGTGCTCTTGGGAACTTCCCCCTAAACACCGATAAACTCATCTTT
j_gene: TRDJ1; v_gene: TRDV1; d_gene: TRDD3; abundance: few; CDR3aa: CALGELPKAGGTYTDKLIF; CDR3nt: TGTGCTCTTGGGGAACTTCCTAAAGCTGGGGGGACGTACACCGATAAACTCATCTTT
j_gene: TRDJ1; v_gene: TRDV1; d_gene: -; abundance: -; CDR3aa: CALGAILKYTDKLIF; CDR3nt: TGTGCTCTTGGGGCAATACTTAAGTACACCGATAAACTCATCTTT
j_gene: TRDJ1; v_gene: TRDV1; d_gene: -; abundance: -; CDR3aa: CALKYWLTDKLIF; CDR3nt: TGTGCTCTAAAATACTGGCTCACCGATAAACTCATCTTT
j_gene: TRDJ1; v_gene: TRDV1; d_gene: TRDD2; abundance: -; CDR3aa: CALGDLKAGFLRRTGDKLIF; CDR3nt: TGTGCTCTTGGGGACCTGAAAGCCGGTTTCCTACGCCGTACGGGCGATAAACTCATCTTT
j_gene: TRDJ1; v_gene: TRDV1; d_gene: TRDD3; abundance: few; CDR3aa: CALGEPSYGTGGYQRTDKLIF; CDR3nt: TGTGCTCTTGGGGAACCTTCCTACGGTACTGGGGGATACCAGAGGACCGATAAACTCATCTTT
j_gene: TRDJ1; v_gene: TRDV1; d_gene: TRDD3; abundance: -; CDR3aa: CALGGIQKNAPTHSAGGYAADKLIF; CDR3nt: TGTGCTCTTGGGGGAATTCAGAAGAATGCTCCTACCCACTCGGCTGGGGGATACGCGGCGGATAAACTCATCTTT
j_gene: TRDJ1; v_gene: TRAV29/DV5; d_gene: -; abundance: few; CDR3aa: CAASVGLGCRVIF; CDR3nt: TGTGCAGCAAGCGTTGGTCTGGGTTGCCGGGTCATCTTT
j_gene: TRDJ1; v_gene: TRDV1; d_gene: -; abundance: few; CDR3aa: CALGGYHGAHKLIF; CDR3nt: TGTGCTCTTGGGGGGTACCACGGGGCCCATAAACTCATCTTT
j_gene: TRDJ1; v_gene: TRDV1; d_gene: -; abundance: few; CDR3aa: CALGEPPGRGEVTDKLIF; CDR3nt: TGTGCTCTTGGGGAACCACCTGGTAGGGGGGAAGTCACCGATAAACTCATCTTT
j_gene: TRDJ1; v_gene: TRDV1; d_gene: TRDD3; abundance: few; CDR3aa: CALGELWPGGSDTDKLIF; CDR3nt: TGTGCTCTTGGGGAACTTTGGCCCGGGGGATCGGACACCGATAAACTCATCTTT
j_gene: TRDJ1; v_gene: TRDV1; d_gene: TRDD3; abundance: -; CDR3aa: CALGELVGKYWGLRYTDKLIF; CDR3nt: TGTGCTCTTGGGGAATTGGTGGGAAAGTACTGGGGGCTGCGGTACACCGATAAACTCATCTTT
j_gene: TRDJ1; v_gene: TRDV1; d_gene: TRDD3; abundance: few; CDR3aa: CALGEGGTLTGGYWGTDKLIF; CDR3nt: TGTGCTCTTGGGGAAGGCGGGACTTTAACTGGGGGATATTGGGGCACCGATAAACTCATCTTT
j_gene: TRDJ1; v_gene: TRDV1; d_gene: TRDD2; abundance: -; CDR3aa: CALGVYGPSYVNPGAYTDKLIF; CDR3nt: TGTGCTCTTGGGGTGTATGGGCCTTCCTACGTAAATCCGGGAGCCTACACCGATAAACTCATCTTT
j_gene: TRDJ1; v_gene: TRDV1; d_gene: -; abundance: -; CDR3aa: CALGVLSGYGTPYTDKLIF; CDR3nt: TGTGCTCTTGGGGTTCTTTCCGGGTACGGTACCCCCTACACCGATAAACTCATCTTT
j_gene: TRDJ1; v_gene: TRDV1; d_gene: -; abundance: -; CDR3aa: CALVPHWVPHEAGVKEPIF; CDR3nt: TGTGCTCTTGTTCCCCATTGGGTCCCCCATGAAGCTGGGGTGAAGGAACCCATCTTT
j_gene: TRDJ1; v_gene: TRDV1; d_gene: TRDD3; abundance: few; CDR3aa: CALGELGPSGGYGRRSYTDKLIF; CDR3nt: TGTGCTCTTGGGGAACTAGGACCGAGTGGGGGATACGGCCGGAGGTCGTACACCGATAAACTCATCTTT
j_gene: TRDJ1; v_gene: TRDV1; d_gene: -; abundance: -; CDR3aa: CALGEPVPTVPLNLKLIF; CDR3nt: TGTGCTCTTGGGGAACCAGTCCCTACCGTCCCACTGAACCTTAAACTCATCTTT
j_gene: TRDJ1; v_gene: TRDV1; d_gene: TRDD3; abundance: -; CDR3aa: CALGELGKGFTGGEYTDKLIF; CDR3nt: TGTGCTCTTGGGGAACTAGGGAAGGGATTTACTGGGGGAGAATACACCGATAAACTCATCTTT
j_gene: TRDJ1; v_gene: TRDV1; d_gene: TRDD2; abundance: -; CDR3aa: CALGERGLPTRILQWTDKLIF; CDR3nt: TGTGCTCTTGGGGAGAGGGGCCTTCCTACGAGGATACTCCAATGGACCGATAAACTCATCTTT
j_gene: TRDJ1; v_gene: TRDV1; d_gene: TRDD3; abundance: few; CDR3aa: CALGVPPEPIYWGISSDKLIF; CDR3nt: TGTGCTCTTGGGGTTCCCCCAGAGCCCATCTACTGGGGGATATCTTCCGATAAACTCATCTTT
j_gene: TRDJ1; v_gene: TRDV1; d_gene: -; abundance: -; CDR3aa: CALPRPSGLVEYTDKLIF; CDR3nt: TGTGCTCTTCCCCGGCCCTCGGGTCTCGTAGAGTACACCGATAAACTCATCTTT
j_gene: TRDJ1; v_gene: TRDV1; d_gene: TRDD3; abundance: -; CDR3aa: CALGELCLTSTGGYSPLTDKLIF; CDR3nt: TGTGCTCTTGGGGAACTGTGTCTTACCTCAACTGGGGGATACTCACCCCTGACCGATAAACTCATCTTT
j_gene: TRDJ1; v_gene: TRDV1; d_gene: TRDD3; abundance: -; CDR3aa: CALGEGLRTGVYAPKLIF; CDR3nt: TGTGCTCTTGGGGAAGGGCTACGTACTGGGGTCTACGCGCCTAAACTCATCTTT
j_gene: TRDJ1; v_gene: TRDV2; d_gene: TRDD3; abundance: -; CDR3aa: CARDPHFTGENTDKLIF; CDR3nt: TGTGCCCGTGACCCACATTTTACTGGGGAAAACACCGATAAACTCATCTTT
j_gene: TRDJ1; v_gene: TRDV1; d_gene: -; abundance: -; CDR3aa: CALGERLLVGLIF; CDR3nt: TGTGCTCTTGGGGAACGGCTGTTGGTGGGACTCATCTTT
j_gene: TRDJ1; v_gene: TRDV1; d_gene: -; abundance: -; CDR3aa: CALGELDPTVLGFGPGDKLIF; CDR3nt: TGTGCTCTTGGGGAACTAGACCCTACCGTACTGGGCTTCGGGCCGGGCGATAAACTCATCTTT
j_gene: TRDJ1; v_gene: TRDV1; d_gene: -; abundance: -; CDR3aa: CALGELANGGKPGIDTDKLIF; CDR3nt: TGTGCTCTTGGGGAACTAGCGAATGGAGGGAAGCCGGGGATTGACACCGATAAACTCATCTTT
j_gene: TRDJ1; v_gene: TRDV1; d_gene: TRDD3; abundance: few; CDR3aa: CALGEQGPTIWGIQVRELIF; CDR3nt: TGTGCTCTTGGGGAACAAGGTCCTACGATCTGGGGGATACAAGTTCGGGAACTCATCTTT
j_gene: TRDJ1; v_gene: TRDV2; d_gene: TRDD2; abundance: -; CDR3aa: CACDTLPFPTMDSRGDKLIF; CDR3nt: TGTGCCTGTGACACCCTACCTTTTCCTACGATGGACTCGCGGGGCGATAAACTCATCTTT
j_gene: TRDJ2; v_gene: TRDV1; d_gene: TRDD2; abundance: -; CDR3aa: CALGNRSYGVGLAGGHIQLFF; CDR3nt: TGTGCTCTTGGGAACCGTTCCTACGGAGTGGGACTGGCGGGAGGGCACATACAACTCTTCTTT
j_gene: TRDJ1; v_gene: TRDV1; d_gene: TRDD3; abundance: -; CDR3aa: CALGGSISSGGYAKGLTDKLIF; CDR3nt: TGTGCTCTTGGGGGGTCTATTTCATCTGGGGGATACGCGAAGGGCCTCACCGATAAACTCATCTTT